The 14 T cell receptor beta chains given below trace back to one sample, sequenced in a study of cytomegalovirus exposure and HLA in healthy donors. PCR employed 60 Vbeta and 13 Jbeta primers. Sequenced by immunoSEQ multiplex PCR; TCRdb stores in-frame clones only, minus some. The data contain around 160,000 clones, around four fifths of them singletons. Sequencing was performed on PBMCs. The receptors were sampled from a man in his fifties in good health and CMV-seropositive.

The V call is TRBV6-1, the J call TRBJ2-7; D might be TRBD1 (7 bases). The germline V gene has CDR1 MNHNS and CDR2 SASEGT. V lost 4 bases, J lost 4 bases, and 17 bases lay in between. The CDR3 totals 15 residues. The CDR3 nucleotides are TGTGCCAGCAGTGGGCGGAGCAGGGGGGAATACGAGCAGTACTTC. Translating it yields CASSGRSRGEYEQYF.

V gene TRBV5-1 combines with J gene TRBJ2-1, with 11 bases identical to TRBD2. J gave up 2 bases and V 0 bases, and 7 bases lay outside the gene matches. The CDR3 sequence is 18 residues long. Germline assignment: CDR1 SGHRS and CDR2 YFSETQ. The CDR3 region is CASSLVISGGATYNEQFF. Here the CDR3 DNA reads TGCGCCAGCAGCTTGGTGATTAGCGGGGGGGCTACCTACAATGAGCAGTTCTTC.

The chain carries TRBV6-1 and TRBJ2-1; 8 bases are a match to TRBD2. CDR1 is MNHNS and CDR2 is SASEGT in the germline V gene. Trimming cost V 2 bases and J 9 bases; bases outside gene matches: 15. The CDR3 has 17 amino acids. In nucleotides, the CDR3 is TGTGCCAGCAGTGAATTTAGTGGTAGCGGGATCTTCTCTGAGCAGTTCTTC. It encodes CASSEFSGSGIFSEQFF.

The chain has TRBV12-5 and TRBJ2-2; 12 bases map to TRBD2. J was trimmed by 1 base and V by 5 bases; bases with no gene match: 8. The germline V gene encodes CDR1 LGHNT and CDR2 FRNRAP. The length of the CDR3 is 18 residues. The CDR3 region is CASGAGLAGGLNTGELFF. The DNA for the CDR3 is TGTGCTAGTGGTGCTGGCCTAGCGGGGGGGCTGAACACCGGGGAGCTGTTTTTT.

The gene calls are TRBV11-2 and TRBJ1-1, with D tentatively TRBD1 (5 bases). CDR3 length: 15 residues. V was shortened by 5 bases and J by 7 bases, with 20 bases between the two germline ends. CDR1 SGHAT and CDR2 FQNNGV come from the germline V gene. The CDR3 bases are TGTGCCAGCAGCCCCGTCGACAGCACGATTGATGAAGCTTTCTTT. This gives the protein CASSPVDSTIDEAFF.

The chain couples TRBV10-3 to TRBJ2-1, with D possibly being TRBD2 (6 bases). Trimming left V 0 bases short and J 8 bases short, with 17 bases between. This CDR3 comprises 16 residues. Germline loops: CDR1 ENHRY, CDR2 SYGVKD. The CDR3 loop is CAISESVGEVRYEQFF. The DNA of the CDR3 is TGTGCCATCAGTGAGTCGGTCGGGGAGGTGAGGTATGAGCAGTTCTTC.

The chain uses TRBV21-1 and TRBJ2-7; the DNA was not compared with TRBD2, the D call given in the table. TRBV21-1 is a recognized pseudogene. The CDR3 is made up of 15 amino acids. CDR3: CASSELAGGPYEQYF. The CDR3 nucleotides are TGTGCCAGCAGCGAACTAGCGGGAGGGCCCTACGAGCAGTACTTC.

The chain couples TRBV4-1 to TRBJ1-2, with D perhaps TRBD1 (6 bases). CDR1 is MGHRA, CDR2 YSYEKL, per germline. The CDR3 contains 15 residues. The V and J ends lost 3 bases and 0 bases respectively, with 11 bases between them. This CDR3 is CASSQDSITNYGYTF. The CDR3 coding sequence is TGCGCCAGCAGCCAGGACAGTATAACTAACTATGGCTACACCTTC.

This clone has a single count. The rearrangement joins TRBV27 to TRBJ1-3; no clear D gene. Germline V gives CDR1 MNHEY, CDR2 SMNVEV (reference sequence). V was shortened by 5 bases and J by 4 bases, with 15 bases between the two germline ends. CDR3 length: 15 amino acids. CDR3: CASSETVAVGNTIYF. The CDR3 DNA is TGTGCCAGCAGTGAAACGGTGGCGGTGGGAAACACCATATATTTT.

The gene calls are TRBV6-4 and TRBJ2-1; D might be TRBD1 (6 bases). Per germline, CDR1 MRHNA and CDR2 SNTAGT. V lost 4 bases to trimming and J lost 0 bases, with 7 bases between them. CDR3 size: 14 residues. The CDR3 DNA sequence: TGTGCCAGCAGTGTGGACAGCTCCTACAATGAGCAGTTCTTC. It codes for CASSVDSSYNEQFF.

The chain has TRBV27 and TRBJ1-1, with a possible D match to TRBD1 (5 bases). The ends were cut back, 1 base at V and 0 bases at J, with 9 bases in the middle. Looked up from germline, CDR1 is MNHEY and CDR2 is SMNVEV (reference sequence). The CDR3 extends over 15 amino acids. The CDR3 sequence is CASSLFQGLNTEAFF. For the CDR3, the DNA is TGTGCCAGCAGTTTATTTCAGGGTTTGAACACTGAAGCTTTCTTT.

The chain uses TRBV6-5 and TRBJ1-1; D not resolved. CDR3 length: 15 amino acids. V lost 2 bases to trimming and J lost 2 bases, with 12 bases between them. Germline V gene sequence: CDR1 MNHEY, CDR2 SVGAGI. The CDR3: CASSYRVGKNTEAFF. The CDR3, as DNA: TGTGCCAGCAGTTACAGAGTCGGGAAAAACACTGAAGCTTTCTTT.

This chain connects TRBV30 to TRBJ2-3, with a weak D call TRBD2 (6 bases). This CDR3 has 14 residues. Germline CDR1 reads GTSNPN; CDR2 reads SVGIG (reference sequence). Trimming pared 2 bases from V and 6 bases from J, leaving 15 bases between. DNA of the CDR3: TGTGCCTGGAGTCAAGCTGGGGGGAGGGATACGCAGTATTTT. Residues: CAWSQAGGRDTQYF.

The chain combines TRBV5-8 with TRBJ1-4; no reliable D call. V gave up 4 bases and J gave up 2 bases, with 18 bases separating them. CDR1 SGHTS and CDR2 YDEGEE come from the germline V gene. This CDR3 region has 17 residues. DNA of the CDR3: TGTGCCAGCAGCAGAAGTTACGTCGGTTCGACTAATGAAAAACTGTTTTTT. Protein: CASSRSYVGSTNEKLFF. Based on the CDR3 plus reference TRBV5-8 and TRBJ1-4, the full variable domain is EAGVTQSPTHLIKTRGQQATLRCSPISGHTSVYWYQQALGLGLQFLLWYDEGEERNRGNFPPRFSGRQFPNYSSELNVNALELEDSALYLCASSRSYVGSTNEKLFFGSGTQLSVL.